The T cell receptor (beta chain) described here comes from a study of T cell repertoires in cytomegalovirus infection. Study details: As its CMV epitopes, the study selected recently identified HLA-C-restricted and well-studied HLA-B-restricted targets. It can be stated that public TCR beta signatures indicated CMV infection as well as a matching HLA type.

TCRdb independently ran MiXCR on the reads; one entry per CDR3 protein. The table lists around 100,000 distinct CDR3 sequences, around 30% of them singletons. General study results and limits: Carriers of CMV plus the relevant HLA were identified by cumulative public TCR beta family frequency. The study found HLA-C-restricted CMV-specific TCR beta clonotypes dominating the ex vivo response.

This clonotype was seen a few times. Its specificity is unknown. Germline V gene data show CDR1 as LNHDA and CDR2 as SQIVND (reference sequence). Trimming cost V 4 bases and J 4 bases, with 25 bases left between them. This CDR3 spans 18 amino acids. This rearrangement joins TRBV19 to TRBJ1-2, with D tentatively TRBD1 (5 bases). The origin of this receptor is a human donor in good health (CMV status not recorded). Some clones in this sample may be carry-over from other donors' samples. The starting material was CD8+ T cells from cultured PBMCs, obtained from culture after CMV antigen stimulation. In DNA, the CDR3 is TGTGCCAGTAGTAGTCAGCGGGGCGACAGCTGGATATTCTATGGCTACACCTTC. This gives the protein CASSSQRGDSWIFYGYTF. Together with reference TRBV19 and TRBJ1-2, the CDR3 gives the full variable domain: DGGITQSPKYLFRKEGQNVTLSCEQNLNHDAMYWYRQDPGQGLRLIYYSQIVNDFQKGDIAEGYSVSREKKESFPLTVTSAQKNPTAFYLCASSSQRGDSWIFYGYTFGSGTRLTVV.